This record covers a single TCR beta chain. Germline CDR1 SGHNT, CDR2 YYREEE (reference sequence). V lost 4 bases to trimming and J lost 5 bases, with 6 bases between them. The CDR3 has 11 amino acids. The PCR used 60 Vbeta and 13 Jbeta primers. Clones were sequenced by immunoSEQ multiplex PCR, and TCRdb holds only the in-frame ones, with some missing. Of around 35,000 clones detected, roughly 76% appear once; the ten largest clones hold about a tenth. The record originates from a study of cytomegalovirus exposure and HLA in healthy donors. Sequenced input: PBMCs. The V gene is TRBV5-4, the J gene TRBJ2-5; D may be TRBD2 (5 bases). The sequence was collected from a woman aged 40-49 years in good health and CMV-seronegative. The DNA for the CDR3 is TGTGCCAGCAGCGGCGGGGAGACCCAGTACTTC. It encodes CASSGGETQYF.